This T cell receptor (beta chain) was identified during a study of Graves' ophthalmopathy and Graves' hyperthyroidism. Each donor who had ophthalmopathy showed moderate-to-severe activity, a CAS of ≥3, a NOSPECS of ≥4, and a duration under 3 months. Orbital computed tomography, thyroid ultrasound, TRAb, serum thyroxine and clinical symptoms formed the basis of diagnosis. Scientists amplified the TCR beta CDR3 regions from RNA transcripts. After a first-round RT-PCR with HTBI primers, a second-round multiplex PCR was run. TCRdb analysed the multiplex PCR reads with MiXCR anew, one entry per CDR3 protein. Of 40,000 to 45,000 distinct CDR3 sequences in the sample, approximately 52% were seen once. The CDR3 sequence is 16 residues long. Germline CDR1 is DFQATT and CDR2 is SNEGSKA (reference sequence). Trimming removed 0 bases from V and 10 bases from J, with 19 bases in between. Turning to this clonotype: Its antigen is as yet unknown.

Study findings and constraints: With around 70% sensitivity and over 72% specificity, the model predicted ophthalmopathy progression.

The chain joins TRBV20-1 to TRBJ1-6; D not resolved. Sequenced: peripheral blood. The source is an adult man with Graves' ophthalmopathy. CDR3 DNA: TGCAGTGCTAGAGATCAAGGGAACCACGTTTTGTCACCCCTCCACTTT. Translated, it gives CSARDQGNHVLSPLHF.